The clone carrying this T cell receptor (beta chain) has at least ten counts. No antigen is known for it. The V end lost 3 bases, the J end lost 7 bases, and 12 bases lay between the germline ends. Looked up from germline, CDR1 is MNHNS and CDR2 is SASEGT. The CDR3 has 13 residues. This specimen comes from a study of early T cells in non-severe SARS-CoV-2 infection. Study-level background: Sequencing was performed on bulk RNA from unsorted whole blood, leaving chains unpaired. Study-level results: A preference for anti-spike CD8 responses marked VDJdb matching, which missed private and CD4 specificities.

Unique molecular identifiers were affixed to single, distinct cDNA molecules. One entry per CDR3 protein results from TCRdb running MiXCR on the 5' RACE reads. Of under 35,000 distinct CDR3 sequences detected, roughly 2.8% appear once; the ten largest clones hold more than 0.55%. The rearrangement links TRBV6-1 to TRBJ1-1; D gene ambiguous. The origin of this receptor is an adult who was a healthcare worker with PCR-confirmed SARS-CoV-2 infection or an uninfected control (not recorded which). The material sequenced was whole blood. This chain's CDR3 is CASSEVVPIEAFF. As DNA, the CDR3 is TGTGCCAGCAGTGAGGTCGTACCCATTGAAGCTTTCTTT.